This record concerns one T cell receptor (beta chain) sequence. These data are taken from a study of blood T cell repertoires in COVID-19. Across the study: Samples of COVID-19 (acute and convalescent) were obtained from the United States, Italy and Spain. T cells, B-cell-depleted T cells, or PBMCs supplied cDNA or gDNA.

This CDR3 is built from 16 residues. V gave up 1 base and J gave up 5 bases; unmatched junction bases: 5. CDR1 MNHNS and CDR2 SASEGT come from the germline V gene. In the original processing: Amplification of reference gene primers provided the estimated nucleated cell counts. Profiled with immunoSEQ multiplex PCR; TCRdb holds only in-frame clones, not every one. That table gives V, J and clone size, and the DNA gave D and trimming. Among 200,000 to 300,000 clones, 86% were seen once, and the ten largest hold approximately 3%. Sequenced sample: peripheral blood. This clonotype originated in a woman aged 25 to 39 who had recovered from COVID-19. The V call is TRBV6-1, the J call TRBJ2-3, with 11 bases that match TRBD1. The CDR3 sequence is CASSEGTGGPGDTQYF. CDR3 coding DNA: TGTGCCAGCAGTGAAGGGACAGGGGGCCCCGGAGATACGCAGTATTTT.